Below are 23 T cell receptor beta chains sequenced from a single sample in a study of blood T cell repertoires in COVID-19. The method was immunoSEQ multiplex PCR; TCRdb's version includes in-frame clones alone and lacks a portion of them. The table has approximately 290,000 clones, roughly 84% seen once; the top ten hold 15% to 19%. The sample consisted of peripheral blood. Receptors originate from a person between 65 and 80 years old with COVID-19, enrolled during active disease.

V gene TRBV5-1 combines with J gene TRBJ2-1; 8 positions match TRBD2. J was trimmed by 9 bases and V by 2 bases; bases with no gene match: 13. The CDR3 has 16 residues. Germline V gives CDR1 SGHRS, CDR2 YFSETQ. The CDR3 here is CASSFQAGTSNLEQFF. CDR3 sequence (DNA): TGCGCCAGCAGCTTCCAGGCGGGGACTAGTAATCTTGAGCAGTTCTTC.

The chain carries TRBV5-4 and TRBJ2-6, with TRBD2 matching over 11 bases. V trimming: 4 bases; J trimming: 4 bases; junction bases outside the gene matches: 16. The CDR3 has 20 amino acids. CDR1 and CDR2 (germline): SGHNT, YYREEE (reference sequence). For the CDR3, the DNA is TGTGCCAGCAGCACCCCCCCTACCGGGACTAGCGGTTCCGGGGCCAACGTCCTGACTTTC. Protein: CASSTPPTGTSGSGANVLTF.

The chain has TRBV6-5 and TRBJ1-4, with 7 bases matching TRBD1. V gave up 6 bases and J gave up 4 bases; unmatched junction bases: 8. Germline V gives CDR1 MNHEY, CDR2 SVGAGI. CDR3 size: 15 residues. CDR3 sequence reads: CASRPTGVGNEKLFF. For the CDR3, the DNA is TGTGCCAGCAGACCAACAGGGGTCGGTAATGAAAAACTGTTTTTT.

The chain employs TRBV10-3 and TRBJ1-2; D not certain. Trimming removed 1 base at V and 9 bases at J, with 12 bases between. Germline CDR1 is ENHRY and CDR2 is SYGVKD. The CDR3 length is 13 residues. CDR3: CAISEWAGSSYTF. CDR3 coding DNA: TGTGCCATCAGTGAGTGGGCAGGCAGCAGCTACACCTTC.

The V call is TRBV3-1 (or the pseudogene TRBV3-2), the J call TRBJ1-4; 9 bases are shared with TRBD1. Germline V CDR1 and CDR2: LGHDT, YNNKEL (reference sequence). CDR3 length equals 17 residues. V lost 0 bases, J lost 8 bases, and 10 bases stayed unmatched. The CDR3 protein is CASSQDLADRGEEKLFF. DNA of the CDR3: TGTGCCAGCAGCCAAGATCTCGCGGACAGGGGTGAGGAAAAACTGTTTTTT.

The chain joins TRBV19 to TRBJ1-3, with 9 bases identical to TRBD1. The CDR3 is made up of 15 amino acids. Trimming removed 5 bases from V and 2 bases from J; junction bases left unmatched: 4. Germline CDR1 LNHDA, CDR2 SQIVND (reference sequence). The CDR3, as DNA: TGTGCCAGTAGTGGGACAGGGTATACTGGAAACACCATATATTTT. Protein sequence: CASSGTGYTGNTIYF.

The V gene is TRBV6-6, the J gene TRBJ1-5, with 7 bases aligning to TRBD1. This CDR3 region has 16 residues. The V segment lost 5 bases and the J segment 7 bases; nucleotides outside the gene matches: 14. Germline V gives CDR1 MNHNY, CDR2 SVGAGI (reference sequence). The CDR3, as DNA: TGTGCCAGCAGTAAACCGACAGGGCCCTCGGGGCAGCCCCAGCATTTT. This translates into CASSKPTGPSGQPQHF.

The J gene is TRBJ2-7, the V gene TRBV7-2; TRBD2 agrees at 16 bases. Losses at the gene ends were 5 bases for V and 3 bases for J; bases not matched to a gene: 13. Germline assignment: CDR1 SGHTA and CDR2 FQGNSA. CDR3 size: 19 residues. As DNA, the CDR3 is TGTGCCAGCAGCCTCCCGGGACTAGCGGGAGGGCCCTCCCGCTACGAGCAGTACTTC. As protein: CASSLPGLAGGPSRYEQYF. The full variable domain, with the rest looked up from reference TRBV7-2 and TRBJ2-7, is GAGVSQSPSNKVTEKGKDVELRCDPISGHTALYWYRQSLGQGLEFLIYFQGNSAPDKSGLPSDRFSAERTGGSVSTLTIQRTQQEDSAVYLCASSLPGLAGGPSRYEQYFGPGTRLTVT.

The chain employs TRBV19 and TRBJ1-6; D is perhaps TRBD1 (6 bases). Trimming removed 3 bases at V and 7 bases at J, with 19 bases between. The CDR3 sequence is 17 residues long. Germline lookup yields CDR1 LNHDA and CDR2 SQIVND (reference sequence). DNA of the CDR3: TGTGCCAGTAGTATTGACTCGGGGGGCGCTTCAAATTCACCCCTCCACTTT. It translates to CASSIDSGGASNSPLHF.

V gene TRBV12-3 or TRBV12-4 combines with J gene TRBJ2-2; no firm D call. Deletions cut 3 bases from V and 8 bases from J, with 10 bases between. This CDR3 is 13 amino acids long. This CDR3 is CASSFNQRGELFF. The CDR3 DNA follows: TGTGCCAGCAGTTTCAATCAGCGAGGGGAGCTGTTTTTT.

The gene calls are TRBV6-2 or TRBV6-3 and TRBJ2-5; 11 nucleotides line up with TRBD1. V was pared by 5 bases and J by 5 bases, with 10 bases of the junction left unmatched. Germline CDR1 MNHEY, CDR2 SVGEGT. The CDR3 runs 16 residues. The CDR3 nucleotides read TGTGCCAGCAGTATCCGGGACAGGGGGTCGTGGGAGACCCAGTACTTC. This translates into CASSIRDRGSWETQYF.

This clone occurred a few times. The chain combines TRBV4-2 with TRBJ2-3; TRBD1 aligns across 7 bases. The junction had 6 bases not matched to a gene; V was cut back by 1 base and J by 2 bases. The CDR3 covers 16 residues. Germline V gene lookup returns CDR1 LGHNA and CDR2 YNFKEQ. The CDR3 nucleotides read TGTGCCAGCAGCCAAGTAATCGGGACAGTCACAGATACGCAGTATTTT. It translates to CASSQVIGTVTDTQYF.

J is TRBJ2-3 and V is TRBV19, with TRBD2 matching over 8 bases. The CDR3 runs 16 residues. Germline lookup yields CDR1 LNHDA and CDR2 SQIVND (reference sequence). V was clipped by 6 bases and J by 6 bases; unmatched bases: 14. The chain's CDR3 is CASSHSSGGPADTQYF. The CDR3 bases are TGTGCCAGTAGCCACTCCTCGGGGGGGCCTGCGGATACGCAGTATTTT.

The J gene is TRBJ2-7, the V gene TRBV7-2, with D tentatively TRBD2 (5 bases). The CDR3 runs 15 residues. In germline, CDR1 is SGHTA, CDR2 FQGNSA. V lost 4 bases and J 3 bases, leaving 16 bases between the germline ends. The CDR3 nucleotides are TGTGCCAGCAGCTCATCAGCGGAGGTATACTACGAGCAGTACTTC. This encodes CASSSSAEVYYEQYF.

The count of this clone is one. This chain joins TRBV6-5 and TRBJ1-5; 8 nucleotides agree with TRBD1. Trimming cost V 6 bases and J 9 bases; bases outside gene matches: 10. The CDR3 loop spans 14 amino acids. Germline CDR1 reads MNHEY; CDR2 reads SVGAGI. CDR3 DNA sequence: TGTGCCAGCAGGAGGCGACAGGGGCACGGGCCCCAGCATTTT. This sequence encodes CASRRRQGHGPQHF.

The chain employs TRBV3-1 (or the pseudogene TRBV3-2) and TRBJ2-1; D is perhaps TRBD2 (6 bases). The germline CDR1 and CDR2 sequences are LGHDT and YNNKEL (reference sequence). The CDR3 runs 16 residues. The V end lost 4 bases, the J end lost 9 bases, and 22 bases lay between the germline ends. CDR3 coding DNA: TGTGCCAGCAGCCGCCTCGGTGGCGCGGGGACCTCTGAGCAGTTCTTC. Protein sequence: CASSRLGGAGTSEQFF.

The rearrangement links TRBV15 to TRBJ1-4, with a possible D match to TRBD1 (5 bases). The germline V gene has CDR1 LNHNV and CDR2 YYDKDF (reference sequence). V shed 5 bases and J shed 8 bases, with 12 bases lying between them. This CDR3 contains 13 residues. The CDR3 bases are TGTGCCACCAGCCGACAAACAGGAGAAAAACTGTTTTTT. It yields the protein CATSRQTGEKLFF.

The chain joins TRBV11-2 to TRBJ1-1; D may be TRBD1 (6 bases). The CDR3 length is 14 residues. Germline CDR1 and CDR2: SGHAT and FQNNGV. Trimming shortened V by 2 bases and J by 5 bases, and 12 bases separated the two germline ends. CDR3 bases: TGTGCCAGCAGCTTAAGGCAGGGGAATACTGAAGCTTTCTTT. This encodes CASSLRQGNTEAFF.

This clone came up once. The chain has TRBV5-1 and TRBJ2-3; TRBD1 might be the D (5 bases). Per germline, CDR1 SGHRS and CDR2 YFSETQ. This CDR3 spans 16 amino acids. V lost 0 bases and J 1 base, leaving 12 bases between the germline ends. The CDR3 nucleotides are TGCGCCAGCAGCTTGGCCCAGGGTGGGGGCACAGATACGCAGTATTTT. Translating gives CASSLAQGGGTDTQYF.

The genes are TRBV6-1 and TRBJ1-3, with D possibly TRBD1 on 5 matching bases. Germline V lookup: CDR1 MNHNS, CDR2 SASEGT. The CDR3 is 14 residues long. V was cut by 3 bases and J by 0 bases, with 6 bases left in between. The CDR3 reads CASSDGGSGNTIYF. Here the CDR3 DNA reads TGTGCCAGCAGTGACGGGGGCTCTGGAAACACCATATATTTT.

The chain links TRBV29-1 to TRBJ2-7; weak D call: TRBD1 (6 bases). V shed 0 bases and J shed 5 bases, with 14 bases lying between them. Germline V gene sequence: CDR1 SQVTM, CDR2 ANQGSEA. The CDR3 extends over 14 amino acids. The CDR3 protein is CSVEDPGVGHEQYF. The CDR3 DNA is TGCAGCGTTGAAGATCCAGGGGTCGGTCACGAGCAGTACTTC.

V and J are TRBV4-3 and TRBJ1-3, with 7 bases aligning to TRBD1. This CDR3 is 16 amino acids long. The J segment lost 1 base and the V segment lost 1 base, leaving 4 bases of the junction unmatched. Germline assignment: CDR1 LGHNA and CDR2 YSLEER. The CDR3 bases are TGCGCCAGCAGCCAAGCTCAGGGGGAATCTGGAAACACCATATATTTT. Translating it yields CASSQAQGESGNTIYF.

V and J are TRBV7-6 and TRBJ2-5; TRBD2 aligns across 8 bases. Looked up from germline, CDR1 is SGHVS and CDR2 is FNYEAQ. The CDR3 spans 13 residues. The ends lost 3 bases at V and 6 bases at J; junction bases unmatched: 3. CDR3 DNA: TGTGCCAGCAGCTTGGGACTAGGAAAGACCCAGTACTTC. Residues: CASSLGLGKTQYF.